This T cell receptor beta chain was obtained from a study of T cells in Graves' hyperthyroidism and ophthalmopathy. Study context: Staff took peripheral blood when the initial diagnosis was made, before any treatment began. Broader study findings: The model predicted ophthalmopathy a median roughly six months before onset.

TCR beta CDR3 region amplification was performed from RNA transcripts. First-round RT-PCR targeting the TCR CDR3 was performed with the HTBI primer set. TCRdb independently ran MiXCR on the multiplex PCR reads; one entry per CDR3 protein. This table has 350,000 or so distinct CDR3 sequences, around 20% appearing once. This clonotype was detected ten times or more. Its specificity is unknown. No progression to ophthalmopathy during 18 months of follow-up defined stable disease. It was uncontrolled infection, other autoimmune disease, pregnancy or lactation that excluded patients. The CDR3 covers 15 residues. The J segment lost 3 bases and the V segment lost 2 bases, leaving 3 bases of the junction unmatched. Looked up from germline, CDR1 is SNHLY and CDR2 is FYNNEI.

V and J are TRBV2 and TRBJ2-3; 9 bases match TRBD2. The clonotype comes from a woman aged 45-59 years with Graves' hyperthyroidism. Sequenced: blood. The CDR3 loop reads CASSENSGGTDTQYF. In nucleotides, the CDR3 is TGTGCCAGCAGTGAAAATAGCGGGGGAACAGATACGCAGTATTTT.